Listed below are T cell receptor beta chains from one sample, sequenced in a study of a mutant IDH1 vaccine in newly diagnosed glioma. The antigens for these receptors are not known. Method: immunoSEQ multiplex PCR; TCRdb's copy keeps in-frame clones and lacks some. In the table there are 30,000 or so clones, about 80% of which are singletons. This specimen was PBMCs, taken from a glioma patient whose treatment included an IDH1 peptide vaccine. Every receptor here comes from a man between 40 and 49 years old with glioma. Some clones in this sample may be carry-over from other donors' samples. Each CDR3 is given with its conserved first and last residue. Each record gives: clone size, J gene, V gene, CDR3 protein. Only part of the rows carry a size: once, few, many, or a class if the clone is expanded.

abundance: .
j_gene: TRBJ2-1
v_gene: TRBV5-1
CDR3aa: CASSPPGLAGRQFF

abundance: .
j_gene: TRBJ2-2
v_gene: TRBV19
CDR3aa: CASSINRDGTTGELFF

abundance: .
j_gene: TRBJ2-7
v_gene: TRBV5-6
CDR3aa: CASSPAGTSGGGPLGEQYF

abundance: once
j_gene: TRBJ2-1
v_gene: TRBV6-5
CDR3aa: CASNRFRDGNEQFF

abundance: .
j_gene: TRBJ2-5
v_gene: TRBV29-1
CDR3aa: CSVAQGTRETQYF

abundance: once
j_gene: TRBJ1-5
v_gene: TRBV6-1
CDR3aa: CASKERGHGNQPQHF

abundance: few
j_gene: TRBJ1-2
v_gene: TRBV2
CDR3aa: CASSSVGGYTF

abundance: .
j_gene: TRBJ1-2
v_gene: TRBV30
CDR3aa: CAWKVQGHYGYTF

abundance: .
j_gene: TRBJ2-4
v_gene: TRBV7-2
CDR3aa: CASSDRTAKNIQYF

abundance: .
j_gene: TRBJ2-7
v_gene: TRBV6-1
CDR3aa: CASSRDRIYEQYF

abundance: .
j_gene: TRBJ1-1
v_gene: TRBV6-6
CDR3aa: CASSQYTSLNTEAFF

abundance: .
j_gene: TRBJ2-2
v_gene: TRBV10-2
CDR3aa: CASHMGLAGDTGELFF

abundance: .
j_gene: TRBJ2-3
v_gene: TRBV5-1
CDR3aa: CASSLAGGATTDTQYF

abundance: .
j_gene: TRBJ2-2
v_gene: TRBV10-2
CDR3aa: CASTLQGNTGELFF

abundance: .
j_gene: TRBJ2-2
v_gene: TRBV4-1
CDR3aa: CASSHGPGELFF

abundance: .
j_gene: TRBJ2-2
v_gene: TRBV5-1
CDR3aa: CASSLGERGAGELFF

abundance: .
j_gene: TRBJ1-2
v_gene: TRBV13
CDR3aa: CASSWGDYGYTF

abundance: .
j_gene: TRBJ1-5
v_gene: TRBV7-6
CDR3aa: CASSREISQPQHF

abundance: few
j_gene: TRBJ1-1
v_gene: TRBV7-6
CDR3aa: CASSPQAGGLRSNTEAFF

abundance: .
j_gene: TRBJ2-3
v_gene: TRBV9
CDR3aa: CASSVEPRALSDTQYF

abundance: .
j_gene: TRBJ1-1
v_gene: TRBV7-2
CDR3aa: CASSRWDSPNTEAFF

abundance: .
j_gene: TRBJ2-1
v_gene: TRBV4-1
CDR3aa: CASKAGDFYNEQFF

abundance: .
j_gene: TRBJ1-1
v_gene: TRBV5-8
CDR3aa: CASSQGYLNTEAFF

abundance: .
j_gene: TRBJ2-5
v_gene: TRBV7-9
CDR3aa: CASDLAGAKETQYF

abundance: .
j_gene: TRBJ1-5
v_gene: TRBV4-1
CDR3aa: CASSQDHRGQPQHF

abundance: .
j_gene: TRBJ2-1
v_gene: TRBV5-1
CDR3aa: CASSLVGFYNEQFF

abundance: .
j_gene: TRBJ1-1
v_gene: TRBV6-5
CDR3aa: CASSRTGAAVEAFF

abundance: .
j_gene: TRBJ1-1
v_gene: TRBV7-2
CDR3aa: CASSFPVLGTEAFF

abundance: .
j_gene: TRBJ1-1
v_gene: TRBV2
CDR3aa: CASSTGQGKEGTEAFF

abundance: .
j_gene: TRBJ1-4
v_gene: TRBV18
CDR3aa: CASSEINSGEKLFF

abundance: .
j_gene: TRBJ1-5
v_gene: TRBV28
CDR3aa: CASSLYPEDQPQHF

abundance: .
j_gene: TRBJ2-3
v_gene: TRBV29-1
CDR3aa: CSVRDGVSQYF

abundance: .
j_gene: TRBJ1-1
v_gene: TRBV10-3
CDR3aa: CATNRGAGTEAFF

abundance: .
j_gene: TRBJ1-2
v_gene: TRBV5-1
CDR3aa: CASSPRDRNYGYTF

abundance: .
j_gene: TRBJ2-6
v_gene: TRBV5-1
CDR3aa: CASSSDSPSGANVLTF

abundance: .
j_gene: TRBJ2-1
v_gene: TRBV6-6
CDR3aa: CASSRDHNEQFF

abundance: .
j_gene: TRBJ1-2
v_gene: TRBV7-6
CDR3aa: CASSFTGGNGYTF

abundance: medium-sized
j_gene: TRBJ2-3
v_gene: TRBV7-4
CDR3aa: CASSLLRGGPTDTQYF

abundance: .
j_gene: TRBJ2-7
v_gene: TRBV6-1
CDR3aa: CASSAPENYEQYF

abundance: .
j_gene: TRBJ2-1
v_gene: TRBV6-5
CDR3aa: CASRIAGYNEQFF

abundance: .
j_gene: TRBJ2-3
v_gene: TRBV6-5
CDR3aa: CASSSPGPNTQYF